One sample yielded the 8 T cell receptor beta chains listed below, sequenced in a study of cytomegalovirus exposure and HLA in healthy donors (dated by TCRdb to 2017 to 2019). Libraries came from the immunoSEQ multiplex PCR assay. TCRdb stores this immuneACCESS table with in-frame sequences only. Part of the clones is absent; in the studies checked, under half of the shortfall reflects unresolved V genes, and no reason is known for the rest. Present in this sample are some 72,000 clones, 90% to 96% of which were seen just once. The biggest ten clones account for less than 2% of the sample. Sequenced sample: PBMCs. These receptors were obtained from a man in his late teens or twenties in good health and CMV-seropositive.

The gene calls are TRBV5-8 and TRBJ1-2; the D is unclear. The germline V and J ends were trimmed by 1 base and 5 bases, with 9 bases remaining between them. Germline V gene sequence: CDR1 SGHTS, CDR2 YDEGEE. The length of the CDR3 is 13 residues. This CDR3 reads CASSLRRVYGYTF. The CDR3 DNA sequence: TGTGCCAGCAGCTTGCGGCGGGTTTATGGCTACACCTTC.

V gene TRBV12-5 combines with J gene TRBJ2-3, with TRBD1 as a possible D gene (6 bases). Deletions cut 4 bases from V and 3 bases from J, with 11 bases between. Germline V lookup: CDR1 LGHNT, CDR2 FRNRAP. This CDR3 spans 14 amino acids. The CDR3 DNA is TGTGCTAGTGGTTCCGGACAGCTTACAGATACGCAGTATTTT. Its translation is CASGSGQLTDTQYF.

This chain links TRBV19 with TRBJ1-5; D perhaps matches TRBD1 (6 bases). Looked up from germline, CDR1 is LNHDA and CDR2 is SQIVND (reference sequence). The CDR3 spans 14 residues. Trimming removed 5 bases from V and 4 bases from J, with 12 bases in between. The CDR3: CASSWQGLNQPQHF. In DNA form, the CDR3 reads TGTGCCAGTAGTTGGCAGGGGTTAAATCAGCCCCAGCATTTT. The full variable domain, with the rest looked up from reference TRBV19 and TRBJ1-5, is DGGITQSPKYLFRKEGQNVTLSCEQNLNHDAMYWYRQDPGQGLRLIYYSQIVNDFQKGDIAEGYSVSREKKESFPLTVTSAQKNPTAFYLCASSWQGLNQPQHFGDGTRLSIL.

The CDR3 nucleotides read TGTGCCAGCAGCTTTCCCCAGGGGGCAATTGGGGAGCAGTACTTC. Protein: CASSFPQGAIGEQYF. The chain is built from TRBV13 and TRBJ2-7; 8 bases align to TRBD1. The CDR3 is made up of 15 amino acids. CDR1 PRHDT and CDR2 FYEKMQ come from the germline V gene (reference sequence). Germline trimming cut 3 bases from V and 7 bases from J; bases unmatched to any gene: 11.

This clone was seen once. CDR3 sequence reads: CASSPIDGFGGYTF. CDR3 in DNA: TGTGCCAGCTCACCCATCGACGGGTTTGGAGGCTACACCTTC. The chain links TRBV18 to TRBJ1-2; no clear D gene. Germline-derived CDR1 and CDR2 are KGHSH and LQKENI. The CDR3 has 14 residues. The V gene lost 3 bases and the J gene lost 8 bases, with 16 bases spanning the gap.

V gene TRBV2 combines with J gene TRBJ2-5, with 8 bases that match TRBD1. There are 13 residues in the CDR3. After removal of 8 bases from V and 5 bases from J, the junction contained 7 bases not matched to a gene. The V gene's germline CDR1 is SNHLY and CDR2 FYNNEI. The CDR3 protein is CASGSRGRETQYF. The CDR3 coding sequence is TGTGCCAGCGGGAGCAGGGGGCGTGAGACCCAGTACTTC. The full variable domain, rest sourced from reference TRBV2 and TRBJ2-5, is EPEVTQTPSHQVTQMGQEVILRCVPISNHLYFYWYRQILGQKVEFLVSFYNNEISEKSEIFDDQFSVERPDGSNFTLKIRSTKLEDSAMYFCASGSRGRETQYFGPGTRLLVL.

The CDR3 sequence is CASSAGRLAGGHTQYF. CDR3 nucleotides: TGCGCCAGCAGTGCCGGGAGACTAGCGGGAGGGCATACGCAGTATTTT. V gene TRBV10-2 combines with J gene TRBJ2-3; 14 bases align to TRBD2. This CDR3 comprises 16 residues. Germline values: CDR1 WSHSY, CDR2 SAAADI. The V gene end was trimmed by 4 bases and the J gene end by 7 bases; junction bases not matched to a gene: 7.

The rearrangement uses TRBV27 and TRBJ1-5; 8 nucleotides match TRBD1. The V gene end was trimmed by 5 bases and the J gene end by 2 bases; junction bases not matched to a gene: 5. Germline V gives CDR1 MNHEY, CDR2 SMNVEV (reference sequence). This CDR3 spans 15 amino acids. In DNA, the CDR3 is TGTGCCAGCAGTCCCGAGACAGGGGGCAATCAGCCCCAGCATTTT. It codes for CASSPETGGNQPQHF.